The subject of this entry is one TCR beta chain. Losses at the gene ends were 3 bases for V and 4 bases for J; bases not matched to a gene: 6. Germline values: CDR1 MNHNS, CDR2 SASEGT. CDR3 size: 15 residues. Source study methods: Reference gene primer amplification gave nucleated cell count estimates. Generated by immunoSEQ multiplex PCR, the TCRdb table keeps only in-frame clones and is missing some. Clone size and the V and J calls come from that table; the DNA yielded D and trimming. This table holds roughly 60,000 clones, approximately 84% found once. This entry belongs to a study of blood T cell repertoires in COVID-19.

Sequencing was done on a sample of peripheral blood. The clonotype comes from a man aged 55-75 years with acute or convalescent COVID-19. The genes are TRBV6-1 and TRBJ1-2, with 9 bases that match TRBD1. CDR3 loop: CASSERDRAVYGYTF. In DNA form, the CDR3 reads TGTGCCAGCAGTGAGCGGGACAGGGCTGTCTATGGCTACACCTTC.